Described below is a single T cell receptor beta chain sequence and its context. Profiled with immunoSEQ multiplex PCR; TCRdb holds only in-frame clones, not every one. Among 100,000 to 150,000 clones, roughly four fifths were seen once, and the ten largest hold about a sixth. The sample belongs to a study of blood T cell repertoires in COVID-19. Trimming took off 6 bases at V and 1 base at J, with 6 bases between the two ends. The CDR3 extends over 13 amino acids. This TCR was sampled from a man aged 25-45 years with COVID-19, enrolled during active disease. The sequencing sample was made of peripheral blood. This chain uses TRBV12-3 or TRBV12-4 with TRBJ2-2; no definite D call. In DNA, the CDR3 is TGTGCCAGCAGACGACAGAACACCGGGGAGCTGTTTTTT. It translates to CASRRQNTGELFF.